Described below is a single T cell receptor beta chain sequence and its context. This entry belongs to a study of blood T cell repertoires in COVID-19. Study-level information: The study drew acute and convalescent COVID-19 samples from the United States, Italy and Spain. The cDNA or gDNA used as material had been derived from T cells, B-cell-depleted T cells, or PBMCs.

Per the original data handling: Counts of nucleated cells, estimated from reference gene primer amplification, were obtained. TCRdb keeps only in-frame clones here, not all; method: immunoSEQ multiplex PCR. That table is the source of V, J and clone size, and D and trimming were worked out from the DNA. The repertoire has 11,000 or so clones, about two thirds of them found once; the top ten carry roughly 6.7%. One Seattle source followed patients from active infection through their disease course. The CDR3 loop spans 14 amino acids. Germline V gives CDR1 ENHRY, CDR2 SYGVKD. The V and J ends lost 2 bases and 8 bases, in that order; junction bases with no gene match: 8.

J is TRBJ1-2 and V is TRBV10-3; 7 positions agree with TRBD1. The TCR comes from a man aged 60-69 years with COVID-19, enrolled during active disease. Material: peripheral blood. CDR3 DNA: TGTGCCATCAGTGAGCAGGGGGTGTTTAAGGGCTACACCTTC. Translation gives CAISEQGVFKGYTF.